These 3 T cell receptor beta chains were sequenced from one sample in a study of blood T cell repertoires in COVID-19. TCRdb's copy holds only in-frame clones and misses some; the assay was immunoSEQ multiplex PCR. The sample yields 160,000 or so clones, more than 65% seen once. What was sequenced was PBMCs or T cells enriched from blood (not recorded which). These receptors were collected from a man in his fifties or sixties who had recovered from COVID-19.

The chain recombines TRBV6-5 with TRBJ2-7; D possibly corresponds to TRBD2 (6 bases). The CDR3 runs 12 residues. Germline assignment: CDR1 MNHEY and CDR2 SVGAGI. V was cut by 8 bases and J by 2 bases, with 10 bases left in between. The CDR3 reads CASGGNTYEQYF. As DNA, the CDR3 is TGTGCCAGCGGAGGGAATACCTACGAGCAGTACTTC.

V usage is TRBV30 and J usage is TRBJ1-1; D possibly corresponds to TRBD1 (6 bases). The CDR3 has 16 amino acids. Germline assignment: CDR1 GTSNPN and CDR2 SVGIG (reference sequence). Trimming left V 3 bases short and J 2 bases short, with 19 bases between. CDR3 residues: CAWSPGERGGNTEAFF. CDR3 nucleotides: TGTGCCTGGAGCCCGGGGGAGAGGGGGGGAAACACTGAAGCTTTCTTT.

This clone was seen more than once but under ten times. This sequence joins TRBV19 and TRBJ1-6, with D unresolved. Trimming left V 0 bases short and J 9 bases short, with 12 bases between. CDR1 is LNHDA, CDR2 SQIVND, per germline (reference sequence). CDR3 length: 15 residues. For the CDR3, the DNA is TGTGCCAGTAGTATAGATGAGGCAGCGAGTTCACCCCTCCACTTT. It encodes CASSIDEAASSPLHF.